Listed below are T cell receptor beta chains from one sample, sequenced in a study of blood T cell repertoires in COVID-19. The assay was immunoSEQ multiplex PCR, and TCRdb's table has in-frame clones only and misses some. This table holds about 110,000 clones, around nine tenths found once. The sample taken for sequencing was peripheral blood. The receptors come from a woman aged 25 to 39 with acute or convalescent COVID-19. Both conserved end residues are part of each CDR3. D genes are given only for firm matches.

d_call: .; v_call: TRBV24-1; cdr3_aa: CATSDWEGFGYTF
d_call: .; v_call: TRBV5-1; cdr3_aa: CASSLVWTPSSYNEQFF
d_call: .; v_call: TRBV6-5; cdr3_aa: CASADLWRAGELFF
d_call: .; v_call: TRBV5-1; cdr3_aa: CASRRQGIMNTEAFF
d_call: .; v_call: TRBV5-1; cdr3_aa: CASSLGGHDYEQYF
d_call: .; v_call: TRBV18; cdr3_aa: CASSEDSTTDTQYF
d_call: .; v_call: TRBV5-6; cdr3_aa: CASSPGPGRSNQPQHF
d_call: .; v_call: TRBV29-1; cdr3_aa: CSVEDSWLEANYGYTF
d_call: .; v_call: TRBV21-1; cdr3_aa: CASSRRGRQGWFGNQPQHF
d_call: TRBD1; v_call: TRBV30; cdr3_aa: CAWSVLFGTGGGYTF
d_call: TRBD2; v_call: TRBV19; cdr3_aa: CASSALPRLAGTDTQYF
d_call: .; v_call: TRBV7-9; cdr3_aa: CASSLDLGRKNIQYF
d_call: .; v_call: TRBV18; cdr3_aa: CASSPPMEYNEQFF
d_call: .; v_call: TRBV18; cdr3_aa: CASSPRQGGSYEQYF
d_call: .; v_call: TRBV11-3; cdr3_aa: CASSLEDTVNTEAFF
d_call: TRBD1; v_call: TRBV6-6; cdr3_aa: CASRPSRTGLYNEQFF
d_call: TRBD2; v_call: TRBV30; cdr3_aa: CAWQRGLAYEQYF
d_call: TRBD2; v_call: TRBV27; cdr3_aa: CASSAKPGLATLYNEQFF
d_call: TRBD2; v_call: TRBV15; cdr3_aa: CATSRNRALAGEKNIQYF
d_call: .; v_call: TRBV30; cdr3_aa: CAWSEQSNQPQHF
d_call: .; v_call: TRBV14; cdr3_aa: CASSQVSANYGYTF
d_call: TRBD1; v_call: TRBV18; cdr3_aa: CASSPGQDYGYTF
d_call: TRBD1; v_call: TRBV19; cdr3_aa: CASRRTGGYSNQPQHF
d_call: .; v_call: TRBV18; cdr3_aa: CASSPSGIDYGYTF
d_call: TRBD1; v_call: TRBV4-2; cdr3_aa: CASSQVADRGNEKLFF
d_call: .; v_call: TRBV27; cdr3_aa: CASRPLASGVGRPNQPQHF
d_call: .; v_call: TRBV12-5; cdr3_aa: CASGLDMGTYSYEQYF